A selection of T cell receptor beta chains follows, all from one sample in a study of shared clonotypes between healthy human individuals. The table came from immunoSEQ multiplex PCR; TCRdb's copy has only in-frame clones and leaves some out. The sample holds fewer than 700,000 clones, 85% to 95% seen once. Sequenced: naive CD8+ T cells sorted from blood. The source of these receptors is a woman aged 25-40 years in good health. The CDR3 runs from the conserved cysteine through the conserved F or W. D genes are given only for firm matches. Size values are once, few and many counts, or a class for expanded clones, and some rows have none.

V	D	length	size	J	CDR3	DNA
TRBV28	-	15	-	TRBJ1-1	CASSFWNSLNTEAFF	TGTGCCAGCAGTTTCTGGAATAGTTTGAACACTGAAGCTTTCTTT
TRBV6-5	-	14	-	TRBJ1-5	CASSYGPSGGPQHF	TGTGCCAGCAGTTACGGGCCCTCCGGGGGGCCCCAGCATTTT
TRBV28	TRBD1	13	-	TRBJ2-7	CASIRQGEYEQYF	TGTGCCAGCATCCGACAGGGGGAATACGAGCAGTACTTC
TRBV6-5	-	13	-	TRBJ2-7	CASIADGSYEQYF	TGTGCCAGCATCGCGGACGGATCCTACGAGCAGTACTTC
TRBV5-6	TRBD1	15	-	TRBJ2-7	CASSLGTGTSYEQYF	TGTGCCAGCAGCTTGGGGACAGGGACCTCCTACGAGCAGTACTTC
TRBV2	TRBD2	18	once	TRBJ2-1	CASSEHRLAGGIYNEQFF	TGTGCCAGCAGTGAACACCGGCTAGCGGGAGGGATCTACAATGAGCAGTTCTTC
TRBV7-7	-	13	-	TRBJ2-3	CASSRSGIQTQYF	TGTGCCAGCAGCCGATCGGGGATCCAGACGCAGTATTTT
TRBV28	-	13	-	TRBJ2-7	CASSLGPIYEQYF	TGTGCCAGCAGTTTGGGGCCGATCTACGAGCAGTACTTC
TRBV29-1	-	13	-	TRBJ1-2	CSAVETENYGYTF	TGCAGCGCTGTAGAGACAGAAAACTATGGCTACACCTTC
TRBV27	-	14	-	TRBJ2-4	CASSSGGAKNIQYF	TGTGCCAGCAGTTCAGGAGGAGCCAAAAACATTCAGTACTTC